Shown below are 29 T cell receptor beta chains from a single sample sequenced in a study of blood T cell repertoires in COVID-19. The method was immunoSEQ multiplex PCR; TCRdb's version includes in-frame clones alone and lacks a portion of them. The sample yields roughly 170,000 clones, around 83% seen once. The sample comprised PBMCs or T cells enriched from blood (not recorded which). All receptors derive from a woman between 50 and 59 years old in a cohort exposed to, infected with or recovered from COVID-19 (not recorded which).

The CDR3 loop reads CASGSAGATVQNTEAFF. In DNA form, the CDR3 reads TGTGCCAGCGGCAGCGCAGGGGCCACCGTTCAAAACACTGAAGCTTTCTTT. V is TRBV28 and J is TRBJ1-1; D perhaps matches TRBD1 (6 bases). CDR3 length equals 17 residues. V was pared by 8 bases and J by 2 bases, with 24 bases between. CDR1 is MDHEN and CDR2 is SYDVKM in the germline V gene.

This clone was picked up one time. The chain joins TRBV5-6 to TRBJ2-5; 15 nucleotides agree with TRBD2. The J segment lost 5 bases and the V segment lost 4 bases, leaving 9 bases of the junction unmatched. The V gene's germline CDR1 is SGHDT and CDR2 YYEEEE. This CDR3 contains 17 residues. The CDR3 reads CASSPGLAGGRLETQYF. The CDR3 DNA reads TGTGCCAGCAGCCCAGGACTAGCGGGAGGGAGGTTGGAGACCCAGTACTTC.

V and J are TRBV20-1 and TRBJ1-2; D remains ambiguous. CDR3 length equals 9 residues. Germline CDR1 reads DFQATT; CDR2 reads SNEGSKA (reference sequence). The V end was cut by 3 bases, the J end by 10 bases, with 6 bases between. In DNA, the CDR3 is TGCAGTGCTAGTAACTTCTACACCTTC. Protein product: CSASNFYTF.

This clone was observed a single time. V gene TRBV29-1 combines with J gene TRBJ2-1; 10 positions agree with TRBD2. Germline CDR1 reads SQVTM; CDR2 reads ANQGSEA. The CDR3 length is 15 residues. With 6 bases clipped from V and 10 bases from J, the junction kept 15 bases outside the gene matches. For the CDR3, the DNA is TGCAGCGTGGGTCGTGCTAGCGGGGGCTCCAGAGAGCAGTTCTTC. Its translation: CSVGRASGGSREQFF.

The chain couples TRBV6-5 to TRBJ2-1, with 8 bases lining up with TRBD1. The germline CDR1 and CDR2 sequences are MNHEY and SVGAGI. The length of the CDR3 is 16 residues. V lost 0 bases to trimming and J lost 5 bases; unmatched junction nucleotides: 6. The CDR3 is CASSYSRQGANNEQFF. The CDR3 coding sequence is TGTGCCAGCAGTTACTCGAGGCAGGGGGCGAACAATGAGCAGTTCTTC.

The chain combines TRBV19 with TRBJ2-6, with D possibly being TRBD1 (6 bases). Germline V gene lookup returns CDR1 LNHDA and CDR2 SQIVND (reference sequence). The length of the CDR3 is 19 residues. Trimming removed 0 bases from V and 4 bases from J, with 19 bases in between. CDR3 protein: CASSIEGAGAVVGANVLTF. The CDR3, as DNA: TGTGCCAGTAGTATAGAAGGGGCAGGGGCAGTTGTGGGGGCCAACGTCCTGACTTTC. Looking up the rest from reference TRBV19 and TRBJ2-6 gives the full variable domain: DGGITQSPKYLFRKEGQNVTLSCEQNLNHDAMYWYRQDPGQGLRLIYYSQIVNDFQKGDIAEGYSVSREKKESFPLTVTSAQKNPTAFYLCASSIEGAGAVVGANVLTFGAGSRLTVL.

The chain is built from TRBV6-5 and TRBJ2-3; D is uncertain. The CDR3 runs to 12 residues. Germline loops: CDR1 MNHEY, CDR2 SVGAGI. Trimming took off 6 bases at V and 4 bases at J, with 8 bases between the two ends. As DNA, the CDR3 is TGTGCCAGCAGATCCCAGTCAGATACGCAGTATTTT. It codes for CASRSQSDTQYF.

The chain has TRBV20-1 and TRBJ1-1; D unresolved. CDR1 DFQATT and CDR2 SNEGSKA come from the germline V gene (reference sequence). The CDR3 is 11 amino acids. The V end was cut by 4 bases, the J end by 6 bases, with 9 bases between. CDR3 nucleotides: TGCAGTGCTAATCGGTTGGCTGAAGCTTTCTTT. Protein product: CSANRLAEAFF.

This sequence joins TRBV7-2 and TRBJ1-3; D not resolved. Trimming removed 3 bases from V and 15 bases from J, with 15 bases in between. The CDR3 extends over 12 amino acids. Germline loops: CDR1 SGHTA, CDR2 FQGNSA. CDR3 coding DNA: TGTGCCAGCAGCTTCTTAGACACCCCCCAATATTTT. Translating gives CASSFLDTPQYF.

CDR3: CASSLRAGATSTGNQPQHF. CDR3 DNA sequence: TGTGCCAGCAGCTTACGGGCAGGGGCCACGTCCACGGGGAATCAGCCCCAGCATTTT. The chain combines TRBV13 with TRBJ1-5; a weak D match, TRBD1 (6 bases). The CDR3 consists of 19 residues. Trimming stripped 2 bases from V and 4 bases from J, with 24 bases between. CDR1 is PRHDT and CDR2 is FYEKMQ in the germline V gene (reference sequence).

This rearrangement joins TRBV19 to TRBJ2-1; TRBD2 matches 9 bases. The V segment lost 7 bases and the J segment 5 bases; nucleotides outside the gene matches: 18. Germline-derived CDR1 and CDR2 are LNHDA and SQIVND (reference sequence). This CDR3 spans 18 amino acids. The CDR3 DNA reads TGTGCCAGTAACGGCGGCAAGGTAGTAGCGGGAGTTGACAATGAGCAGTTCTTC. This gives the protein CASNGGKVVAGVDNEQFF.

J is TRBJ1-2 and V is TRBV6-2 or TRBV6-3; 8 bases fit TRBD1. After removal of 4 bases from V and 7 bases from J, the junction contained 5 bases not matched to a gene. Per the germline V gene, CDR1 is MNHEY and CDR2 is SVGEGT. The CDR3 totals 13 residues. The CDR3 is CASSFGQGGGYTF. The CDR3 nucleotides are TGTGCCAGCAGTTTCGGACAGGGAGGTGGCTACACCTTC.

The gene calls are TRBV7-9 and TRBJ2-1, with 11 nucleotides matching TRBD2. Germline CDR1 and CDR2: SEHNR and FQNEAQ (reference sequence). The CDR3 covers 16 residues. The junction had 5 bases not matched to a gene; V was cut back by 5 bases and J by 2 bases. The CDR3 coding sequence is TGTGCCAGCAGCCTATCTAGCGGGGGGACCTACAATGAGCAGTTCTTC. Translating gives CASSLSSGGTYNEQFF.

The V gene is TRBV2, the J gene TRBJ2-2; no definite D call. Germline V gene sequence: CDR1 SNHLY, CDR2 FYNNEI. V was shortened by 7 bases and J by 1 base, with 16 bases between the two germline ends. The length of the CDR3 is 16 residues. The CDR3 spells CASTLNSLGNTGELFF. The CDR3 DNA follows: TGTGCCAGCACCCTGAACAGTTTAGGGAACACCGGGGAGCTGTTTTTT.

The chain uses TRBV30 and TRBJ1-4; D not resolved. In germline, CDR1 is GTSNPN, CDR2 SVGIG (reference sequence). The CDR3 extends over 16 amino acids. Trimming stripped 3 bases from V and 0 bases from J, with 14 bases between. The CDR3 protein is CAWRPGITSTNEKLFF. CDR3 DNA sequence: TGTGCCTGGAGACCAGGAATTACATCAACTAATGAAAAACTGTTTTTT.

This chain uses TRBV4-2 with TRBJ1-1; no definite D call. The CDR3 consists of 14 residues. Deletions cut 0 bases from V and 3 bases from J, with 8 bases between. Germline CDR1 reads LGHNA; CDR2 reads YNFKEQ. CDR3: CASSQDMRDTEAFF. The DNA of the CDR3 is TGTGCCAGCAGCCAAGACATGAGGGACACTGAAGCTTTCTTT.

This sequence joins TRBV4-2 and TRBJ1-4, with 7 bases lining up with TRBD1. After removal of 4 bases from V and 8 bases from J, the junction contained 10 bases not matched to a gene. CDR1 and CDR2 from the germline V gene are LGHNA and YNFKEQ. CDR3 length: 15 residues. The CDR3 nucleotides read TGTGCCAGCAGCCGAGACGGGACAGCAGGCGAAAAACTGTTTTTT. Residues: CASSRDGTAGEKLFF.

J is TRBJ2-3 and V is TRBV7-2; TRBD2 matches 8 bases. CDR1 and CDR2 from the germline V gene are SGHTA and FQGNSA. J gave up 7 bases and V 7 bases, and 16 bases lay outside the gene matches. The CDR3 covers 16 residues. CDR3 DNA: TGTGCCAGCACCTCACGAGAATATAGCGGGGCCTATACGCAGTATTTT. Its translation: CASTSREYSGAYTQYF.

The CDR3 nucleotides are TGTGCCAGCAGCTTGGCCCTCGATCAGCCCCAGCATTTT. It translates to CASSLALDQPQHF. The chain uses TRBV5-8 and TRBJ1-5; D unresolved. V was pared by 0 bases and J by 5 bases, with 6 bases between. CDR3 length equals 13 residues. Germline CDR1 SGHTS, CDR2 YDEGEE.

The chain has TRBV19 and TRBJ1-5; 8 bases line up with TRBD1. Germline V gene data show CDR1 as LNHDA and CDR2 as SQIVND (reference sequence). V lost 3 bases, J lost 5 bases, and 3 bases stayed unmatched. The CDR3 covers 14 residues. The CDR3 region is CASSISTGDQPQHF. In DNA, the CDR3 is TGTGCCAGTAGTATTTCGACAGGGGATCAGCCCCAGCATTTT.

This chain connects TRBV7-3 to TRBJ2-1, with 8 bases lining up with TRBD2. Germline CDR1 is SGHTA and CDR2 is FQGTGA. V trimming: 2 bases; J trimming: 7 bases; junction bases outside the gene matches: 4. The length of the CDR3 is 14 residues. DNA for the CDR3: TGTGCCAGCAGCTTAGACCCGGGAGGGAATGAGCAGTTCTTC. Translation gives CASSLDPGGNEQFF.

The chain joins TRBV28 to TRBJ2-7; TRBD1 matches at 9 bases. The CDR3 has 15 amino acids. Germline trimming cut 2 bases from V and 3 bases from J; bases unmatched to any gene: 5. The V gene's germline CDR1 is MDHEN and CDR2 SYDVKM. CDR3 DNA: TGTGCCAGCAGTTTAATCGAGACAGGGGGCTACGAGCAGTACTTC. It specifies CASSLIETGGYEQYF.

V usage is TRBV2 and J usage is TRBJ1-2, with D hard to call. The germline V gene encodes CDR1 SNHLY and CDR2 FYNNEI. Deletions cut 4 bases from V and 1 base from J, with 10 bases between. The CDR3 has 14 residues. CDR3 nucleotide sequence: TGTGCCAGCAGTGCGCGGATAAATAACTATGGCTACACCTTC. Translating gives CASSARINNYGYTF.

The count of this clone is one. V usage is TRBV7-2 and J usage is TRBJ1-1; 7 bases are shared with TRBD1. Germline-derived CDR1 and CDR2 are SGHTA and FQGNSA. The CDR3 has 16 residues. V trimming: 2 bases; J trimming: 2 bases; junction bases outside the gene matches: 8. The CDR3 sequence is CASSLSVGQTNTEAFF. The CDR3 DNA sequence: TGTGCCAGCAGCTTAAGCGTGGGACAGACCAACACTGAAGCTTTCTTT. The complete variable domain, with remaining parts taken from reference TRBV7-2 and TRBJ1-1, reads GAGVSQSPSNKVTEKGKDVELRCDPISGHTALYWYRQSLGQGLEFLIYFQGNSAPDKSGLPSDRFSAERTGGSVSTLTIQRTQQEDSAVYLCASSLSVGQTNTEAFFGQGTRLTVV.

This rearrangement joins TRBV5-1 to TRBJ2-3, with D possibly TRBD2 on 6 matching bases. Trimming removed 2 bases at V and 0 bases at J, with 13 bases between. Germline-derived CDR1 and CDR2 are SGHRS and YFSETQ. The CDR3 is 16 residues long. The CDR3 region is CASSFSGVGSTDTQYF. For the CDR3, the DNA is TGCGCCAGCAGCTTTAGCGGAGTGGGTAGCACAGATACGCAGTATTTT.

The CDR3 bases are TGTGCAATTAGGGGGGAGACCCAGTACTTC. It translates to CAIRGETQYF. The chain has TRBV7-9 and TRBJ2-5; D may be TRBD1 (6 bases). This CDR3 region has 10 residues. Germline-derived CDR1 and CDR2 are SEHNR and FQNEAQ (reference sequence).

The chain couples TRBV2 to TRBJ1-2, with D possibly matching TRBD1 (5 bases). The germline V and J ends were trimmed by 4 bases and 7 bases, with 16 bases remaining between them. Germline CDR1 and CDR2: SNHLY and FYNNEI. This CDR3 is built from 14 residues. CDR3 nucleotides: TGTGCCAGCAGTGGAGAGGGGCGGGACGGTGGCTACACCTTC. This encodes CASSGEGRDGGYTF.

The chain combines TRBV14 with TRBJ2-7; possibly TRBD2 for D (6 bases). CDR3 length: 15 residues. V gave up 1 base and J gave up 5 bases, with 15 bases separating them. The V gene's germline CDR1 is SGHDN and CDR2 FVKESK. Written as DNA, the CDR3 is TGTGCCAGCAGCCAAGGCAGGGCCCGGGGGAACGAGCAGTACTTC. Protein sequence: CASSQGRARGNEQYF.

This clone was detected only a few times. The chain has TRBV14 and TRBJ2-3; D may be TRBD2 (5 bases). The CDR3 has 17 amino acids. The germline CDR1 and CDR2 sequences are SGHDN and FVKESK. Trimming removed 1 base from V and 2 bases from J, with 16 bases in between. The CDR3 protein is CASSQAVGKAATDTQYF. The CDR3, as DNA: TGTGCCAGCAGCCAAGCGGTCGGGAAGGCTGCCACAGATACGCAGTATTTT.